Listed below are T cell receptor beta chains from one sample, sequenced in a study of radiotherapy plus CTLA-4 blockade in lung cancer. The data were produced by immunoSEQ multiplex PCR, yet TCRdb's version contains in-frame clones alone and is incomplete. The data show 100,000 to 150,000 clones, approximately 84% seen once. The starting material was peripheral blood, obtained from a patient treated with radiotherapy plus ipilimumab. These receptors were collected from a human donor with non-small cell lung cancer who had a partial response to radiotherapy plus ipilimumab. Each CDR3 is given with its conserved first and last residue. A D gene is named only where the DNA matches it firmly. A clone size is listed for some rows: how often the clone was seen (once, few, many), or a class if it is expanded.

>NA|NA|TRBJ2-7|TRBV28
CASSLSFEQYF
TGTGCCAGCAGTTTGTCTTTCGAGCAGTACTTC
>NA|TRBD1|TRBJ1-5|TRBV19
CASSKSGQGSNQPQHF
TGTGCCAGTAGTAAGTCGGGACAGGGAAGCAATCAGCCCCAGCATTTT
>NA|TRBD1|TRBJ2-1|TRBV11-2
CASSLDRDSFSYNEQFF
TGTGCCAGCAGTCTGGACAGGGACTCTTTCTCCTACAATGAGCAGTTCTTC
>NA|TRBD1|TRBJ2-3|TRBV19
CASSISGGGTDTQYF
TGTGCCAGTAGTATATCAGGGGGCGGCACAGATACGCAGTATTTT
>once|TRBD2|TRBJ2-7|TRBV28
CASSLGGGSYEQYF
TGTGCCAGCAGTTTAGGCGGGGGGTCCTACGAGCAGTACTTC
>NA|NA|TRBJ1-2|TRBV4-3
CASSQGRNYGYTF
TGCGCCAGCAGCCAAGGCAGAAACTATGGCTACACCTTC
>NA|NA|TRBJ2-3|TRBV29-1
CSVGRALHRGKSDTQYF
TGCAGCGTTGGCCGGGCCCTGCATCGGGGGAAATCAGATACGCAGTATTTT
>NA|NA|TRBJ2-2|TRBV5-1
CASSYQAGNTGELFF
TGCGCCAGCAGCTACCAAGCGGGTAACACCGGGGAGCTGTTTTTT
>NA|NA|TRBJ2-7|TRBV6-5
CASSSTSRNYEQYF
TGTGCCAGCAGTTCAACTAGCAGGAACTACGAGCAGTACTTC
>NA|NA|TRBJ2-2|TRBV28
CASSLNTGELFF
TGTGCCAGCAGTCTGAACACCGGGGAGCTGTTTTTT
>NA|TRBD1|TRBJ1-2|TRBV6-1
CASMRGQGAGGYTF
TGTGCCAGCATGAGGGGACAGGGGGCCGGAGGCTACACCTTC
>NA|TRBD1|TRBJ1-3|TRBV4-1
CASSRTGALSGNTIYF
TGCGCCAGCAGCCGTACAGGGGCCCTCTCTGGAAACACCATATATTTT
>once|TRBD1|TRBJ1-1|TRBV6-1
CASSLWGQINTEAFF
TGTGCCAGCAGTCTTTGGGGACAGATAAACACTGAAGCTTTCTTT
>NA|TRBD2|TRBJ2-1|TRBV4-3
CASSQDGLAGGFSYNEQFF
TGCGCCAGCAGCCAAGACGGACTAGCGGGAGGGTTTTCCTACAATGAGCAGTTCTTC
>many|TRBD2|TRBJ2-1|TRBV2
CASSLGLAGVNEQFF
TGTGCCAGCAGTTTAGGACTAGCGGGAGTTAATGAGCAGTTCTTC
>NA|TRBD1|TRBJ1-2|TRBV5-1
CASSLDTGGRYGYTF
TGCGCCAGCAGCTTGGATACAGGGGGACGCTATGGCTACACCTTC
>NA|NA|TRBJ2-2|TRBV6-4
CASSERQGFGELFF
TGTGCCAGCAGTGAGCGGCAGGGTTTCGGGGAGCTGTTTTTT
>NA|TRBD2|TRBJ2-1|TRBV29-1
CSGVAGNSYNEQFF
TGCAGCGGGGTAGCGGGTAACTCCTACAATGAGCAGTTCTTC
>NA|TRBD1|TRBJ1-5|TRBV5-1
CASSLDGQGDQPQHF
TGCGCCAGCAGCTTGGATGGACAGGGGGATCAGCCCCAGCATTTT
>NA|NA|TRBJ2-7|TRBV6-6
CASNKQGINEQYF
TGTGCCAGCAATAAACAGGGTATCAACGAGCAGTACTTC
>NA|NA|TRBJ1-1|TRBV7-2
CASSLVNTEAFF
TGTGCCAGCAGCTTAGTAAACACTGAAGCTTTCTTT
>NA|NA|TRBJ2-2|TRBV28
CASSLPTGELFF
TGTGCCAGCAGCCTACCCACCGGGGAGCTGTTTTTT
>few|NA|TRBJ1-4|TRBV19
CASSIASRYNEKLFF
TGTGCCAGTAGTATAGCATCCAGATATAATGAAAAACTGTTTTTT
>NA|NA|TRBJ2-4|TRBV11-3
CASSSRQLIAKNIQYF
TGTGCCAGCAGCAGCAGACAACTCATAGCCAAAAACATTCAGTACTTC
>NA|TRBD1|TRBJ1-4|TRBV15
CATSRIGTDEKLFF
TGTGCCACCAGCAGAATTGGGACAGATGAAAAACTGTTTTTT
>NA|NA|TRBJ1-4|TRBV7-2
CASSLMGGKEKLFF
TGTGCCAGCAGCCTTATGGGGGGGAAGGAAAAACTGTTTTTT
>few|TRBD2|TRBJ2-1|TRBV7-9
CASSLEVLAGGSNEQFF
TGTGCCAGCAGCTTAGAGGTACTAGCGGGAGGGAGCAATGAGCAGTTCTTC
>NA|NA|TRBJ1-6|TRBV30
CAWSVFAAGSPLHF
TGTGCCTGGAGTGTGTTCGCGGCTGGATCACCCCTCCACTTT
>once|TRBD1|TRBJ2-5|TRBV9
CASSPGTGVFQTQYF
TGTGCCAGCAGCCCGGGGACAGGGGTTTTTCAGACCCAGTACTTC
>NA|TRBD1|TRBJ2-2|TRBV9
CASGPGGGELFF
TGTGCCAGCGGGCCAGGGGGCGGGGAGCTGTTTTTT
>few|TRBD1|TRBJ1-2|TRBV6-5
CASRQTGNYGYTF
TGTGCCAGCAGACAGACAGGGAACTATGGCTACACCTTC
>few|TRBD1|TRBJ1-4|TRBV28
CASIPGQGPYGEKLFF
TGTGCCAGCATCCCGGGACAGGGGCCATATGGGGAAAAACTGTTTTTT
>few|NA|TRBJ2-1|TRBV6-1
CASRRELTYNEQFF
TGTGCCAGCAGGCGGGAACTCACCTACAATGAGCAGTTCTTC
>few|NA|TRBJ2-1|TRBV4-1
CASSHLDILSYNEQFF
TGCGCCAGCAGCCACCTGGACATATTATCCTACAATGAGCAGTTCTTC
>NA|NA|TRBJ2-2|TRBV5-1
CASSLALLNTGELFF
TGCGCCAGCAGCTTGGCTCTCCTAAACACCGGGGAGCTGTTTTTT
>NA|NA|TRBJ2-1|TRBV6-1
CASSEGGLRAEFF
TGTGCCAGCAGTGAAGGCGGACTCCGGGCGGAGTTCTTC
>NA|TRBD1|TRBJ1-3|TRBV29-1
CSVSQGASGNTIYF
TGCAGCGTTTCCCAGGGGGCGTCTGGAAACACCATATATTTT
>once|TRBD2|TRBJ2-1|TRBV5-1
CASRRGLGGDEQFF
TGCGCCAGCAGGAGGGGACTAGGTGGCGATGAGCAGTTCTTC
>NA|NA|TRBJ2-5|TRBV5-4
CASSLAVNVRDAQYF
TGTGCCAGCAGCTTGGCTGTGAACGTGCGGGACGCCCAGTACTTC
>NA|NA|TRBJ1-6|TRBV27
CASSLSRRGWDSPLHF
TGTGCCAGCAGTTTATCTCGCAGGGGATGGGATTCACCCCTCCACTTT
>once|NA|TRBJ1-2|TRBV28
CASSPPGERAGYTF
TGTGCCAGCAGTCCACCGGGGGAGAGAGCTGGCTACACCTTC
>NA|NA|TRBJ2-3|TRBV5-1
CASRGAGLGGTDTQYF
TGCGCCAGCAGGGGCGCGGGGCTCGGAGGCACAGATACGCAGTATTTT
>once|NA|TRBJ1-2|TRBV29-1
CSVEGGKGYTF
TGCAGCGTTGAAGGAGGGAAAGGCTACACCTTC
>NA|TRBD2|TRBJ2-1|TRBV7-9
CASSLRISGANNEQFF
TGTGCCAGCAGCTTAAGAATTAGCGGGGCGAACAATGAGCAGTTCTTC
>NA|NA|TRBJ2-2|TRBV27
CASSFLSGTGELFF
TGTGCCAGCAGTTTTTTGTCGGGCACCGGGGAGCTGTTTTTT